These 27 T cell receptor beta chains originate from one sample sequenced in a study of blood T cell repertoires in COVID-19. The protocol was immunoSEQ multiplex PCR, while the TCRdb copy is restricted to in-frame clones and leaves out a portion. Among 140,000 or so clones listed, around four fifths were seen once. Sequencing was done on a sample of PBMCs or T cells enriched from blood (not recorded which). Receptors originate from a woman in her forties who had recovered from COVID-19.

The chain combines TRBV6-1 with TRBJ1-1; 8 bases match TRBD1. This CDR3 has 17 amino acids. Germline V gene sequence: CDR1 MNHNS, CDR2 SASEGT. J was trimmed by 3 bases and V by 1 base; bases with no gene match: 10. The CDR3 reads CASSEGPTGAGDTEAFF. As DNA, the CDR3 is TGTGCCAGCAGTGAAGGGCCGACAGGGGCGGGGGACACTGAAGCTTTCTTT.

The chain has TRBV27 and TRBJ2-7, with TRBD2 identical over 13 bases. CDR3 size: 14 residues. The germline gives CDR1 MNHEY, CDR2 SMNVEV (reference sequence). The ends lost 6 bases at V and 2 bases at J; junction bases unmatched: 1. This CDR3 reads CASRGLAGPYEQYF. DNA for the CDR3: TGTGCCAGCAGGGGACTAGCGGGACCCTACGAGCAGTACTTC.

The CDR3 coding sequence is TGTGCCAGCAGCCAAGTTGGACTAGATTACAATGAGCAGTTCTTC. Translating gives CASSQVGLDYNEQFF. The chain is built from TRBV14 and TRBJ2-1; 7 bases are a match to TRBD2. The germline V gene has CDR1 SGHDN and CDR2 FVKESK. V trimming: 1 base; J trimming: 4 bases; junction bases outside the gene matches: 4. This CDR3 has 15 residues.

The V and J genes are TRBV19 and TRBJ2-5; D not certain. Germline V gene data show CDR1 as LNHDA and CDR2 as SQIVND (reference sequence). Trimming removed 7 bases at V and 2 bases at J, with 14 bases between. CDR3 length: 14 residues. The CDR3 coding sequence is TGTGCCAGTACCACCCGGCGGTATCAAGAGACCCAGTACTTC. Translated: CASTTRRYQETQYF.

The chain uses TRBV18 and TRBJ2-5; unclear D gene. V was trimmed by 0 bases and J by 5 bases, leaving 7 bases between them. The CDR3 length is 13 residues. Germline assignment: CDR1 KGHSH and CDR2 LQKENI. CDR3 region: CASSPPQVETQYF. The DNA for the CDR3 is TGTGCCAGCTCACCACCTCAGGTGGAGACCCAGTACTTC.

This chain joins TRBV18 and TRBJ1-2; D ambiguous. Germline V gene sequence: CDR1 KGHSH, CDR2 LQKENI. V lost 2 bases to trimming and J lost 4 bases, with 11 bases between them. This CDR3 has 14 residues. The CDR3 DNA sequence: TGTGCCAGCTCACCATCCGGGATCGTCTATGGCTACACCTTC. Translated, it gives CASSPSGIVYGYTF.

The J gene is TRBJ1-4, the V gene TRBV4-2; possibly TRBD1 for D (6 bases). The CDR3 consists of 16 residues. V was shortened by 0 bases and J by 8 bases, with 16 bases between the two germline ends. The germline V gene has CDR1 LGHNA and CDR2 YNFKEQ. The DNA for the CDR3 is TGTGCCAGCAGCCAAGAGGGCGGCAGGGGTAAGGAAAAACTGTTTTTT. It specifies CASSQEGGRGKEKLFF.

The chain is built from TRBV3-1 (or the pseudogene TRBV3-2) and TRBJ2-1; 8 nucleotides agree with TRBD2. Per the germline V gene, CDR1 is LGHDT and CDR2 is YNNKEL (reference sequence). Trimming cost V 3 bases and J 8 bases; bases outside gene matches: 12. CDR3 size: 16 residues. Written as DNA, the CDR3 is TGTGCCAGCAGCCACACCGGGACTAGTTTTGTGGATGAGCAGTTCTTC. This codes for CASSHTGTSFVDEQFF.

The chain is built from TRBV4-2 and TRBJ2-3; TRBD2 aligns across 10 bases. The V and J ends lost 2 bases and 2 bases, in that order; junction bases with no gene match: 10. The CDR3 runs to 18 residues. Germline V gene lookup returns CDR1 LGHNA and CDR2 YNFKEQ. The CDR3 nucleotides are TGTGCCAGCAGCCAACTCCCGGGACTAGCGTCCCACACAGATACGCAGTATTTT. Amino acids: CASSQLPGLASHTDTQYF.

The chain recombines TRBV5-4 with TRBJ2-4; TRBD1 is a possible D gene (5 bases). Germline V gene data show CDR1 as SGHNT and CDR2 as YYREEE (reference sequence). V lost 3 bases to trimming and J lost 0 bases, with 13 bases between them. CDR3 size: 16 residues. The CDR3 DNA sequence: TGTGCCAGCAGCTCGCAGGGCCCACTAGCCAAAAACATTCAGTACTTC. Protein sequence: CASSSQGPLAKNIQYF.

The rearrangement links TRBV27 to TRBJ1-1; 9 bases are a match to TRBD1. V dropped 2 bases and J dropped 3; count of bases not matched to a gene: 4. This CDR3 is 15 amino acids long. Germline V gene sequence: CDR1 MNHEY, CDR2 SMNVEV (reference sequence). CDR3 DNA sequence: TGTGCCAGCAGTTTAGTCCGGGACAGGGACACTGAAGCTTTCTTT. Encoded protein: CASSLVRDRDTEAFF.

The J gene is TRBJ2-3, the V gene TRBV4-1; the match to TRBD2 covers 8 bases. CDR3 length: 15 residues. Germline assignment: CDR1 MGHRA and CDR2 YSYEKL. V shed 0 bases and J 10 bases; nucleotides not matched to a gene: 9. CDR3 sequence (DNA): TGCGCCAGCAGCCAAGACAGGGGTGGTAGCGGGGCGCAGTATTTT. Its protein product is CASSQDRGGSGAQYF.

The gene calls are TRBV7-9 and TRBJ2-7; D is possibly TRBD2 (6 bases). In germline, CDR1 is SEHNR, CDR2 FQNEAQ (reference sequence). The CDR3 covers 13 residues. Trimming cost V 5 bases and J 7 bases, with 15 bases left between them. The CDR3 DNA is TGTGCCAGCAGCCCCTTGGGCGGGAAGGAGCAGTACTTC. It translates to CASSPLGGKEQYF.

The V call is TRBV29-1, the J call TRBJ2-2, with D perhaps TRBD1 (6 bases). Per germline, CDR1 SQVTM and CDR2 ANQGSEA. V lost 5 bases, J lost 7 bases, and 14 bases lay in between. The length of the CDR3 is 13 residues. CDR3: CSVNRAAGGELFF. The CDR3 coding sequence is TGCAGCGTTAACAGGGCGGCGGGCGGGGAGCTGTTTTTT.

For the CDR3, the DNA is TGTGCCAGCAGTCCCAGGAGCGGGCGAACCTACGAGCAGTACTTC. Translated, it gives CASSPRSGRTYEQYF. The chain couples TRBV2 to TRBJ2-7; TRBD2 might be the D (6 bases). V gave up 5 bases and J gave up 2 bases, with 16 bases separating them. Germline V gives CDR1 SNHLY, CDR2 FYNNEI. This CDR3 has 15 residues.

V is TRBV2 and J is TRBJ1-2, with 8 bases matching TRBD1. V dropped 5 bases and J dropped 7; count of bases not matched to a gene: 9. The CDR3 loop spans 14 amino acids. Germline loops: CDR1 SNHLY, CDR2 FYNNEI. DNA of the CDR3: TGTGCCAGCAGTTACCGGACAGGGTACTTTGGCTACACCTTC. Translated, it gives CASSYRTGYFGYTF.

The V call is TRBV2, the J call TRBJ2-3; 14 nucleotides align to TRBD2. The germline V gene has CDR1 SNHLY and CDR2 FYNNEI. The ends lost 3 bases at V and 0 bases at J; junction bases unmatched: 8. CDR3 length equals 19 residues. The CDR3 loop is CASSDSGTSGGPSTDTQYF. In DNA form, the CDR3 reads TGTGCCAGCAGTGACTCCGGGACTAGCGGGGGCCCTAGCACAGATACGCAGTATTTT.

This chain links TRBV2 with TRBJ2-7; maybe TRBD1 (7 bases). This CDR3 is built from 14 residues. Germline V gives CDR1 SNHLY, CDR2 FYNNEI. Trimming took 7 bases from V and 2 from J, leaving 15 bases between them. The CDR3 loop is CASTRGTQTYEQYF. CDR3 in DNA: TGTGCCAGCACCAGGGGGACTCAAACCTACGAGCAGTACTTC.

The chain uses TRBV9 and TRBJ1-4; 12 bases agree with TRBD1. The CDR3 contains 17 residues. CDR1 and CDR2 from the germline V gene are SGDLS and YYNGEE. The V and J ends lost 2 bases and 7 bases, in that order; junction bases with no gene match: 9. CDR3 bases: TGTGCCAGCAGCGTTGGGACAGGGGGCCGTATAGGTGAAAAACTGTTTTTT. This encodes CASSVGTGGRIGEKLFF.

The rearrangement uses TRBV19 and TRBJ2-1; 8 bases are shared with TRBD1. There are 11 residues in the CDR3. V trimming: 9 bases; J trimming: 13 bases; junction bases outside the gene matches: 8. The germline V gene encodes CDR1 LNHDA and CDR2 SQIVND (reference sequence). In DNA form, the CDR3 reads TGTGCCAGCAATTCAGGACAGGGACAGTTCTTC. Protein: CASNSGQGQFF. Complete variable domain (other parts from reference TRBV19 and TRBJ2-1): DGGITQSPKYLFRKEGQNVTLSCEQNLNHDAMYWYRQDPGQGLRLIYYSQIVNDFQKGDIAEGYSVSREKKESFPLTVTSAQKNPTAFYLCASNSGQGQFFGPGTRLTVL.

This clone appeared once. The chain links TRBV27 to TRBJ2-1, with 7 bases lining up with TRBD1. J gave up 4 bases and V 4 bases, and 10 bases lay outside the gene matches. The CDR3 spans 16 residues. The germline V gene has CDR1 MNHEY and CDR2 SMNVEV (reference sequence). The CDR3 DNA follows: TGTGCCAGCAGTTCCATCCTCGGGACAGTATACAATGAGCAGTTCTTC. As protein: CASSSILGTVYNEQFF.

This chain joins TRBV4-1 and TRBJ1-2; the match to TRBD1 covers 7 bases. This CDR3 spans 15 amino acids. V lost 1 base and J lost 2; bases outside the gene matches: 4. Germline assignment: CDR1 MGHRA and CDR2 YSYEKL. CDR3 protein: CASSQGTGLNYGYTF. CDR3 bases: TGCGCCAGCAGCCAAGGGACAGGACTCAACTATGGCTACACCTTC.

J is TRBJ2-7 and V is TRBV13, with a tentative D call TRBD1 (7 bases). CDR3 length: 15 residues. From germline, CDR1 is PRHDT and CDR2 FYEKMQ (reference sequence). The ends were cut back, 3 bases at V and 3 bases at J, with 15 bases in the middle. This chain's CDR3 is CASSFAGQHGYEQYF. DNA of the CDR3: TGTGCCAGCAGCTTCGCGGGACAGCACGGCTACGAGCAGTACTTC.

The chain joins TRBV20-1 to TRBJ1-2; D possibly corresponds to TRBD1 (6 bases). V gave up 5 bases and J gave up 8 bases, with 12 bases separating them. Germline V gene lookup returns CDR1 DFQATT and CDR2 SNEGSKA (reference sequence). The CDR3 is 11 residues long. The CDR3 sequence is CSAGNRAGYTF. The CDR3 DNA is TGCAGTGCTGGTAACAGGGCCGGCTACACCTTC.

This chain connects TRBV5-5 to TRBJ1-5; D gene uncertain. This CDR3 contains 15 residues. CDR1 and CDR2 from the germline V gene are SGHKS and YYEKEE (reference sequence). V was cut by 2 bases and J by 4 bases, with 13 bases left in between. This chain's CDR3 is CASSLFGTENQPQHF. Written as DNA, the CDR3 is TGTGCCAGCAGCTTATTTGGTACAGAGAATCAGCCCCAGCATTTT.

J is TRBJ1-2 and V is TRBV5-8, with TRBD1 identical over 7 bases. CDR1 SGHTS and CDR2 YDEGEE come from the germline V gene. V lost 4 bases to trimming and J lost 4 bases; unmatched junction nucleotides: 10. The CDR3 is 15 amino acids. CDR3 sequence reads: CASSDDYRGGYGYTF. As DNA, the CDR3 is TGTGCCAGCAGCGACGACTACAGGGGCGGCTATGGCTACACCTTC.

This clone came up once. The chain links TRBV9 to TRBJ1-4; D is unclear. CDR1 is SGDLS, CDR2 YYNGEE, per germline. The CDR3 runs to 15 residues. Trimming cost V 3 bases and J 3 bases, with 12 bases left between them. This chain's CDR3 is CASSGYRDPNEKLFF. DNA for the CDR3: TGTGCCAGCAGCGGTTACAGAGATCCTAATGAAAAACTGTTTTTT.